This T cell receptor beta chain appears in the sequencing data of a study of blood T cell repertoires in COVID-19. Study summary: Acute-phase and convalescent COVID-19 samples originated in the United States, Italy and Spain.

In the original workflow: Estimates of nucleated cell counts were drawn from the amplification of reference gene primers. TCRdb keeps only in-frame clones here, not all; method: immunoSEQ multiplex PCR. D and trimming come from the DNA, and the V and J calls and clone size come from that table. The data show about 170,000 clones, around 88% seen once. V was clipped by 6 bases and J by 0 bases; unmatched bases: 8. Germline CDR1 SGHRS, CDR2 YFSETQ. This CDR3 has 18 amino acids. Sequencing was done on a sample of peripheral blood. The TCR sequence derives from a woman in her seventies who had recovered from COVID-19. This chain links TRBV5-1 with TRBJ2-6; 11 nucleotides line up with TRBD1. The CDR3: CASITGTGGPSGANVLTF. The CDR3 DNA reads TGCGCCAGCATCACCGGGACAGGGGGTCCCTCTGGGGCCAACGTCCTGACTTTC.